This T cell receptor beta chain was retrieved from a study of technical replicates of blood from several donors. This clone has a single count. Clones were read by immunoSEQ multiplex PCR, and TCRdb kept only the in-frame ones, dropping some. The table shows 70,000 to 85,000 clones, with almost 98% occurring only once. The germline V gene has CDR1 SGHNT and CDR2 YYREEE (reference sequence). V lost 5 bases, J lost 7 bases, and 9 bases lay in between. The CDR3 runs 11 residues. The TCR originated in a human donor in good health. The sequenced sample consisted of T cells isolated from PBMCs. The chain has TRBV5-4 and TRBJ1-1; D not resolved. The CDR3 DNA sequence: TGTGCCAGCAGGTGGTTCGGTGAAGCTTTCTTT. This sequence encodes CASRWFGEAFF.